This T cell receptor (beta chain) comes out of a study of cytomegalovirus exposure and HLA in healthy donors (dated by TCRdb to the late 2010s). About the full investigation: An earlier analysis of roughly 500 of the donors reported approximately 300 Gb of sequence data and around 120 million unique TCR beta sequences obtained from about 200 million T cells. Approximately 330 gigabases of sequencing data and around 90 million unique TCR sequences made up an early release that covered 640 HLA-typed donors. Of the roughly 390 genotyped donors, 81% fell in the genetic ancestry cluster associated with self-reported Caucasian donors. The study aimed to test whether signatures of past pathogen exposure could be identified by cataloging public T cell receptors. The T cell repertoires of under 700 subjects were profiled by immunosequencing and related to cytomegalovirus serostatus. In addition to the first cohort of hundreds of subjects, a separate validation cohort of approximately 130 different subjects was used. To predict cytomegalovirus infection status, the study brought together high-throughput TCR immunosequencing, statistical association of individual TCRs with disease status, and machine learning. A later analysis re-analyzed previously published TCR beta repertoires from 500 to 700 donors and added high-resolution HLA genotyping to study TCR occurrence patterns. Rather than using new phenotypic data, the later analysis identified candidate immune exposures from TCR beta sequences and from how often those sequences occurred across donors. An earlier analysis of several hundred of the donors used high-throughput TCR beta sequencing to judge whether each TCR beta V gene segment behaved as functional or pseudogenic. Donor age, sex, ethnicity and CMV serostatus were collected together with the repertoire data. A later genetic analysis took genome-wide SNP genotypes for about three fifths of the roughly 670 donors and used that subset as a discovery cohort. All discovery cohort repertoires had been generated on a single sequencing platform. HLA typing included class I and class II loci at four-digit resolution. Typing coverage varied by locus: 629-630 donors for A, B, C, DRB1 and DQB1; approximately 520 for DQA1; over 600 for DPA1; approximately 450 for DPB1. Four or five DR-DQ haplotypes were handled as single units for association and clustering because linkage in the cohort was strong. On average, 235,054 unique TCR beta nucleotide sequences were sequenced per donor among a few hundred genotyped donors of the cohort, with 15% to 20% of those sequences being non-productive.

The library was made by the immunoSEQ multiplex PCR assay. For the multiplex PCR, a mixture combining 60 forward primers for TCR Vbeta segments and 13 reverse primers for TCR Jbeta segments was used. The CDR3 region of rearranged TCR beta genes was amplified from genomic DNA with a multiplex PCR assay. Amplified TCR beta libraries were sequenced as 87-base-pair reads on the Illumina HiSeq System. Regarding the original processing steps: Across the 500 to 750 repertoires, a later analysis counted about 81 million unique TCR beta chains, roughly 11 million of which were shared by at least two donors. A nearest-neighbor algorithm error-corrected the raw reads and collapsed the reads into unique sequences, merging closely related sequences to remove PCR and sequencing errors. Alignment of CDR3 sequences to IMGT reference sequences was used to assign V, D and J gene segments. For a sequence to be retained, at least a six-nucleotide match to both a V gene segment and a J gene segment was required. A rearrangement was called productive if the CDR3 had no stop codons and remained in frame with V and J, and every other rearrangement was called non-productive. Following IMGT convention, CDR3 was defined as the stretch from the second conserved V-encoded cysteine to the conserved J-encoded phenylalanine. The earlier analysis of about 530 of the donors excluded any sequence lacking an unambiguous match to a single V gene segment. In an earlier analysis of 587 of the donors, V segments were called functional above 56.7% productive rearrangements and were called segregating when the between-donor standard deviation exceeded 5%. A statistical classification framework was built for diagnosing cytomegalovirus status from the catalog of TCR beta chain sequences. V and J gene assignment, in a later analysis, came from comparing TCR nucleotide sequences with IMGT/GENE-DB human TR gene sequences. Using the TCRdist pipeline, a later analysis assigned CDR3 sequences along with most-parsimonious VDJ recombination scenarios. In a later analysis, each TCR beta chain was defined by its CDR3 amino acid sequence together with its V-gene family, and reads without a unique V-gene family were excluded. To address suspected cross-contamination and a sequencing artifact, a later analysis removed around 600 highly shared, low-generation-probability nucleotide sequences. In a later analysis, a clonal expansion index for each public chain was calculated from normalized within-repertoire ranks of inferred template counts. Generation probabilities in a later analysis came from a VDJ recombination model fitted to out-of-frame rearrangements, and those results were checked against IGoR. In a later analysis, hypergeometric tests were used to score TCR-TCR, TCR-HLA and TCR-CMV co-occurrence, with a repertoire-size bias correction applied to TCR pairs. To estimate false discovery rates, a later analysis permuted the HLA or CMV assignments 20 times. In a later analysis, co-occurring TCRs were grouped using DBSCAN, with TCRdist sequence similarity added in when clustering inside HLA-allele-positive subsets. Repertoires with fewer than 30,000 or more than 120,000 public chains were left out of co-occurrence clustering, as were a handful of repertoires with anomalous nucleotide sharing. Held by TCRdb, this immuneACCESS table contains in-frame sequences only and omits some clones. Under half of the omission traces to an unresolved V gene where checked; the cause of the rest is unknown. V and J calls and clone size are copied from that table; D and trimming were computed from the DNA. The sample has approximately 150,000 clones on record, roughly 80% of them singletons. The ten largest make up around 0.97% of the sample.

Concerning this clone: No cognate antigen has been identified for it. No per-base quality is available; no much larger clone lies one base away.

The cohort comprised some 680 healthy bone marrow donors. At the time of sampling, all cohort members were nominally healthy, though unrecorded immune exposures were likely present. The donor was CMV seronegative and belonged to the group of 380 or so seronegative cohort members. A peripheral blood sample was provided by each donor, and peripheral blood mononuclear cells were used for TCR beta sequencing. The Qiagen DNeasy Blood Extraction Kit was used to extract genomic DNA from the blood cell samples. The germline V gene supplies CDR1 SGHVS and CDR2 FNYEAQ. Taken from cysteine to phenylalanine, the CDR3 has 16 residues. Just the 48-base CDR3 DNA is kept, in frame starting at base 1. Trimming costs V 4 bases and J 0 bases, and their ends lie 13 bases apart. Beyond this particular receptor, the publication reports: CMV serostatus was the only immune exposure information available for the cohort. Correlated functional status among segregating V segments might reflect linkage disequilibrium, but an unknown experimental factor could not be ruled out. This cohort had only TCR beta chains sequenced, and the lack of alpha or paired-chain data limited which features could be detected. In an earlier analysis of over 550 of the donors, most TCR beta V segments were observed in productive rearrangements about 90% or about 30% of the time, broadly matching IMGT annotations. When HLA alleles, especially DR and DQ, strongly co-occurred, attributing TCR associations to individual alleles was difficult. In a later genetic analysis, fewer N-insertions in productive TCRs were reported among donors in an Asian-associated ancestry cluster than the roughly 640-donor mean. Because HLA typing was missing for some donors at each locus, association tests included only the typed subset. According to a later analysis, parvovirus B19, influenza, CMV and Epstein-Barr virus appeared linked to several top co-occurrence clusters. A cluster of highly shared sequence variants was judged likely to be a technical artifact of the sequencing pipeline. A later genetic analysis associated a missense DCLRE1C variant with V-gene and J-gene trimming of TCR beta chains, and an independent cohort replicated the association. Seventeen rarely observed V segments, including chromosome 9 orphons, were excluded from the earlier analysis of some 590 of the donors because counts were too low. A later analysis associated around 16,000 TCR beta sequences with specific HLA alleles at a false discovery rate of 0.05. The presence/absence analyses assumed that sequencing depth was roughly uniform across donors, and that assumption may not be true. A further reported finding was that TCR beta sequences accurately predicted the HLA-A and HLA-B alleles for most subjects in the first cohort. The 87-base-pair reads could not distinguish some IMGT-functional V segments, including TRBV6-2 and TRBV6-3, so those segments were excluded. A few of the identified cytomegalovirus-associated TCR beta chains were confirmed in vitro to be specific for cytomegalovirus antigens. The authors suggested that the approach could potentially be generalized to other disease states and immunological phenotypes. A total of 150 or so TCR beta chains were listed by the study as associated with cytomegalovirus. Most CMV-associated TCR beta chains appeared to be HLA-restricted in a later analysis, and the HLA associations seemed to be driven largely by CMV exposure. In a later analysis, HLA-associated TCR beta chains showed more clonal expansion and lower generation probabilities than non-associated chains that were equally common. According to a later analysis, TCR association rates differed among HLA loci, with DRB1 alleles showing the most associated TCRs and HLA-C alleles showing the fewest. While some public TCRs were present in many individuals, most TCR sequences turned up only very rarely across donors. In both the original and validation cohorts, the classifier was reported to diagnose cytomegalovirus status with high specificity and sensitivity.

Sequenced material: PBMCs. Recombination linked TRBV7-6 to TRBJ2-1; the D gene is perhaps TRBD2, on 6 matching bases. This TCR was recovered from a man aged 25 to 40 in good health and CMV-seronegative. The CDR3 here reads CASSYAGTSSYNEQFF. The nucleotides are TGTGCCAGCAGCTACGCCGGGACTTCCTCCTACAATGAGCAGTTCTTC. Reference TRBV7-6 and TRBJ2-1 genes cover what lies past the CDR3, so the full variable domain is GAGVSQSPRYKVTKRGQDVALRCDPISGHVSLYWYRQALGQGPEFLTYFNYEAQQDKSGLPNDRFSAERPEGSISTLTIQRTEQRDSAMYRCASSYAGTSSYNEQFFGPGTRLTVL.